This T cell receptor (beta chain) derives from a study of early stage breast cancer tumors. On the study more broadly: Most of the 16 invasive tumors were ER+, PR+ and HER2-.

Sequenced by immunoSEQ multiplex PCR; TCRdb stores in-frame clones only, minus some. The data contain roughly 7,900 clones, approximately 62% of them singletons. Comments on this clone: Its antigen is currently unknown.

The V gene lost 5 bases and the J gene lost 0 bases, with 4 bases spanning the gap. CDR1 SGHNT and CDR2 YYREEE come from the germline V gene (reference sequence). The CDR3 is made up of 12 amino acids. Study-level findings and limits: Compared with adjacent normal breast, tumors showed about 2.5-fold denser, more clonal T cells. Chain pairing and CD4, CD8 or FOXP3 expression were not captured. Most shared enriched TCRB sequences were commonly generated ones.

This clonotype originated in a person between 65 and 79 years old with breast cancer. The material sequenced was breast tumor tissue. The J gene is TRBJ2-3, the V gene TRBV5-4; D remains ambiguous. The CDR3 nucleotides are TGTGCCAGCAGTGAGAGCACAGATACGCAGTATTTT. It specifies CASSESTDTQYF.